The rows below give T cell receptor beta chains drawn from one sample of a study of blood T cells in healthy people across ages. TCRdb recomputed calls from the 5' RACE reads with MiXCR, one row per CDR3 protein. Of about 930,000 distinct CDR3 sequences detected, almost 30% appear once; the ten largest clones hold 10%. These data were also filed under a second study, of T cells of mothers and their children.

Sequencing used blood. These receptors came from a woman in her forties in good health. The CDR3 runs from the conserved cysteine through the conserved F or W. Each record gives: clone size, D gene, J gene, V gene, CDR3 protein, CDR3 DNA. The D gene is left open where the match is weak. A row's size may be missing; if present it is once, few, many or a size class.

-	TRBD1	TRBJ2-2	TRBV7-9	CASSNNQGARGTGELFF	TGTGCCAGCAGCAACAATCAGGGGGCGCGCGGCACCGGGGAGCTGTTTTTT
few	TRBD2	TRBJ2-3	TRBV20-1	CSAPSGASTDTQYF	TGCAGTGCCCCCAGCGGGGCTAGCACAGATACGCAGTATTTT
once	-	TRBJ2-5	TRBV5-1	CASSLLSGDETQYF	TGCGCCAGCAGCTTGCTGTCCGGGGATGAGACCCAGTACTTC
many	TRBD1	TRBJ2-7	TRBV3-1	CASSHAGTGVYEQYF	TGTGCCAGCAGCCATGCCGGGACAGGGGTCTACGAGCAGTACTTC
-	-	TRBJ2-1	TRBV6-2/TRBV6-3	CASSYLDKNYNEQFF	TGTGCCAGCAGTTACCTGGACAAGAACTACAATGAGCAGTTCTTC
-	-	TRBJ1-3	TRBV5-1	CASSLGTSGNTIYF	TGCGCCAGCAGCTTGGGAACCTCTGGAAACACCATATATTTT
-	-	TRBJ2-3	TRBV7-2	CASSLWGRSTDTQYF	TGTGCCAGCAGCCTGTGGGGCAGGAGCACAGATACGCAGTATTTT
few	TRBD1	TRBJ1-6	TRBV5-1	CASSPGVDRANSPLHF	TGCGCCAGCAGCCCGGGGGTAGACAGGGCTAATTCACCCCTCCACTTT
-	-	TRBJ2-5	TRBV27	CASSPPDTSIQETQYF	TGTGCCAGCAGTCCACCCGACACGAGTATCCAAGAGACCCAGTACTTC
few	-	TRBJ1-5	TRBV4-1	CASSQDSGSIDSNQPQHF	TGCGCCAGCAGCCAAGATTCAGGGTCAATTGATAGCAATCAGCCCCAGCATTTT
few	-	TRBJ1-2	TRBV20-1	CSASDSPYGYTF	TGCAGTGCTTCCGACAGCCCCTATGGCTACACCTTC
-	TRBD1	TRBJ1-1	TRBV5-1	CASSLVGDSGAFF	TGCGCCAGCAGCTTGGTAGGGGACAGTGGAGCTTTCTTT
few	-	TRBJ1-5	TRBV10-3	CAIRDGTSNQPQHF	TGTGCCATCAGAGACGGCACTAGCAATCAGCCCCAGCATTTT
few	-	TRBJ1-4	TRBV4-1	CASSHPGGAGEKLFF	TGCGCCAGCAGCCACCCGGGGGGCGCGGGTGAAAAACTGTTTTTT
-	-	TRBJ1-2	TRBV4-2	CASSQGQGSGYGYTF	TGTGCCAGCAGCCAAGGTCAGGGTTCGGGCTATGGCTACACCTTC
few	TRBD1	TRBJ2-1	TRBV6-7	CASSYSVDRGNCSYNEQFF	TGTGCCAGCAGTTACTCAGTGGACAGGGGCAACTGCTCCTACAATGAGCAGTTCTTC
-	TRBD2	TRBJ2-3	TRBV20-1	CSARDVGLAGGPDTQYF	TGCAGTGCTAGAGATGTGGGACTAGCGGGGGGCCCAGATACGCAGTATTTT
-	-	TRBJ2-3	TRBV7-6	CASSLVGPGDTQYF	TGTGCCAGCAGCCTGGTGGGGCCAGGAGATACGCAGTATTTT
many	TRBD2	TRBJ2-1	TRBV11-2	CASSRLAGGNEQFF	TGTGCCAGCAGTCGACTAGCGGGGGGCAATGAGCAGTTCTTC
once	-	TRBJ1-1	TRBV27	CASSFGEATEAFF	TGTGCCAGCAGTTTTGGGGAAGCTACTGAAGCTTTCTTT
once	-	TRBJ2-2	TRBV20-1	CSAMGDFNTGELFF	TGCAGTGCTATGGGGGACTTTAACACCGGGGAGCTGTTTTTT
-	TRBD2	TRBJ2-1	TRBV7-2	CASSLVWREGLNEQFF	TGTGCCAGCAGCTTGGTGTGGCGGGAGGGCCTAAATGAGCAGTTCTTT
many	TRBD1	TRBJ2-6	TRBV4-1	CASSRRQGDGANVLTF	TGCGCCAGCAGCCGCCGACAGGGAGATGGGGCCAACGTCCTGACTTTC